These 28 T cell receptor beta chains originate from one sample sequenced in a study of CD8 T cells in ankylosing spondylitis. Each CDR3 protein is one row after TCRdb ran MiXCR on the 5' RACE reads. The sample carries about 350,000 distinct CDR3 sequences, 20% to 25% recorded once. Sequencing was performed on blood, either unsorted or a sorted T cell fraction (not recorded which). These receptors originate from a male donor with ankylosing spondylitis or in good health (not recorded which).

This clonotype was observed at least ten times. CDR3 residues: CASSFGSVKFF. CDR3 coding DNA: TGTGCCAGCAGTTTCGGGTCAGTCAAGTTCTTC. J is TRBJ2-1 and V is TRBV12-3 or TRBV12-4; D remains ambiguous. The CDR3 has 11 residues. V dropped 3 bases and J dropped 14 bases, with 11 bases sitting between them.

There are a few counts of this clonotype. This chain connects TRBV25-1 to TRBJ2-2; either TRBD1 or TRBD2 may supply D (5 bases each). Trimming left V 6 bases short and J 3 bases short, with 23 bases between. Germline CDR1 is MGHDK and CDR2 is SYGVNS. This CDR3 comprises 18 residues. The CDR3 sequence is CASSCFPGTQRDTGELFF. CDR3 nucleotides: TGTGCCAGCAGCTGCTTCCCCGGGACCCAGAGGGACACCGGGGAGCTGTTTTTT.

As regards this clonotype: An end of the junction does not agree with germline; a read error may underlie this. The chain recombines TRBV2 with TRBJ2-5; 13 nucleotides align to TRBD2. CDR3 length: 15 residues. The germline V gene has CDR1 SNHLY and CDR2 FYNNEI. CDR3 DNA sequence: TGTGCCAGCAGCCAGGACCGGACTAGCGGGGGCCGGGGGGACTTC. Protein product: CASSQDRTSGGRGDF.

The table lists this clonotype with a few counts. J is TRBJ2-2 and V is TRBV9, with D possibly being TRBD2 (6 bases). V was cut by 0 bases and J by 5 bases, with 11 bases left in between. This CDR3 spans 15 amino acids. Germline V gene data show CDR1 as SGDLS and CDR2 as YYNGEE. The CDR3 protein is CASSVGDAGTGELFF. As DNA, the CDR3 is TGTGCCAGCAGCGTAGGAGATGCGGGGACCGGGGAGCTGTTTTTT.

This sequence joins TRBV9 and TRBJ2-5; D is possibly TRBD2 (5 bases). The CDR3 length is 12 residues. Looked up from germline, CDR1 is SGDLS and CDR2 is YYNGEE. The V end was cut by 3 bases, the J end by 3 bases, with 6 bases between. CDR3 sequence: CASSEREETQYF. The CDR3 bases are TGTGCCAGCAGCGAGAGGGAAGAGACCCAGTACTTC.

This clonotype was counted a few times. V gene TRBV7-9 combines with J gene TRBJ2-7; 7 bases fit TRBD1. CDR3 size: 13 residues. The V segment lost 6 bases and the J segment 2 bases; nucleotides outside the gene matches: 4. Germline-derived CDR1 and CDR2 are SEHNR and FQNEAQ (reference sequence). In nucleotides, the CDR3 is TGTGCCAGCAGAAACGGACAGGCCTACGAGCAGTACTTC. Translating gives CASRNGQAYEQYF.

The V gene is TRBV27, the J gene TRBJ2-1; TRBD2 matches 9 bases. CDR1 is MNHEY, CDR2 SMNVEV, per germline (reference sequence). CDR3 length equals 17 residues. The V segment lost 2 bases and the J segment 1 base; nucleotides outside the gene matches: 6. This CDR3 reads CASSLTAGGPSYNEQFF. CDR3 sequence (DNA): TGTGCCAGCAGTTTAACAGCGGGGGGCCCTTCCTACAATGAGCAGTTCTTC.

The V gene is TRBV12-3 or TRBV12-4, the J gene TRBJ2-5; 13 nucleotides line up with TRBD2. The length of the CDR3 is 16 residues. The V segment lost 6 bases and the J segment 0 bases; nucleotides outside the gene matches: 4. The CDR3 region is CASSMTSGGYQETQYF. DNA for the CDR3: TGTGCCAGCAGCATGACTAGCGGGGGGTACCAAGAGACCCAGTACTTC.

This clonotype has more than one count but fewer than ten. V and J are TRBV29-1 and TRBJ2-5; D call uncertain. The CDR3 runs to 12 residues. Germline V lookup: CDR1 SQVTM, CDR2 ANQGSEA. Trimming removed 1 base from V and 5 bases from J, with 8 bases in between. The CDR3 nucleotides read TGCAGCGTTGAAGCAGCACTGGAGACCCAGTACTTC. The encoded protein is CSVEAALETQYF.

This chain links TRBV25-1 with TRBJ1-6; D is unclear. V was shortened by 3 bases and J by 8 bases, with 14 bases between the two germline ends. The CDR3 loop spans 15 amino acids. Germline V gene lookup returns CDR1 MGHDK and CDR2 SYGVNS. DNA for the CDR3: TGTGCCAGCAGTGAGTGGGCGGCGGCGGATTCACCCCTCCACTTT. Encoded protein: CASSEWAAADSPLHF.

The rearrangement joins TRBV7-9 to TRBJ2-2; no definite D call. This CDR3 is 15 amino acids long. Trimming pared 3 bases from V and 3 bases from J, leaving 11 bases between. The germline V gene has CDR1 SEHNR and CDR2 FQNEAQ (reference sequence). For the CDR3, the DNA is TGTGCCAGCAGCTTGGCTGGCTCGTACACCGGGGAGCTGTTTTTT. Protein: CASSLAGSYTGELFF. The full variable domain, completed using reference TRBV7-9 and TRBJ2-2, is DTGVSQNPRHKITKRGQNVTFRCDPISEHNRLYWYRQTLGQGPEFLTYFQNEAQLEKSRLLSDRFSAERPKGSFSTLEIQRTEQGDSAMYLCASSLAGSYTGELFFGEGSRLTVL.

The genes are TRBV6-5 and TRBJ2-3, with a possible D match to TRBD2 (5 bases). The CDR3 has 16 residues. V was clipped by 2 bases and J by 2 bases, with 14 bases between them. The germline V gene encodes CDR1 MNHEY and CDR2 SVGAGI. CDR3 nucleotides: TGTGCCAGCAGTTACGATCGTCAGCGGACCACAGATACGCAGTATTTT. Amino acid sequence: CASSYDRQRTTDTQYF.

The V and J genes are TRBV7-9 and TRBJ1-1, with D hard to call. Trimming took off 0 bases at V and 1 base at J, with 6 bases between the two ends. The CDR3 runs to 14 residues. In germline, CDR1 is SEHNR, CDR2 FQNEAQ (reference sequence). The CDR3: CASSLAHGNTEAFF. In DNA, the CDR3 is TGTGCCAGCAGCTTAGCGCACGGGAACACTGAAGCTTTCTTT.

V is TRBV29-1 and J is TRBJ1-2, with TRBD1 identical over 8 bases. The V segment lost 6 bases and the J segment 3 bases; nucleotides outside the gene matches: 3. The CDR3 runs to 12 residues. Germline CDR1 reads SQVTM; CDR2 reads ANQGSEA. CDR3 loop: CSVVQGDYGYTF. CDR3 nucleotides: TGCAGCGTGGTACAGGGGGACTATGGCTACACCTTC.

The chain has TRBV4-1 and TRBJ2-7, with TRBD1 identical over 11 bases. CDR1 is MGHRA and CDR2 is YSYEKL in the germline V gene. The CDR3 extends over 16 amino acids. Trimming removed 0 bases from V and 3 bases from J; junction bases left unmatched: 4. CDR3 in amino acids: CASSQEGTGGSYEQYF. The CDR3 region has the DNA TGCGCCAGCAGCCAAGAAGGGACAGGGGGAAGCTACGAGCAGTACTTC.

The DNA of the CDR3 is TGCAGTGCTAGAGATAGTATAGGAGACAGGACCTCCTACGAGCAGTACTTC. It yields the protein CSARDSIGDRTSYEQYF. The V call is TRBV20-1, the J call TRBJ2-7; a possible D gene is TRBD1 (6 bases). This CDR3 comprises 17 residues. Trimming stripped 0 bases from V and 0 bases from J, with 18 bases between. Germline-derived CDR1 and CDR2 are DFQATT and SNEGSKA (reference sequence).

The rearrangement links TRBV14 to TRBJ1-2; D unclear. This CDR3 comprises 12 residues. The germline V and J ends were trimmed by 5 bases and 7 bases, with 11 bases remaining between them. Germline V gene data show CDR1 as SGHDN and CDR2 as FVKESK. CDR3 amino acids: CASSILSSGYTF. The CDR3 DNA is TGTGCCAGCAGCATCCTCTCGAGTGGCTACACCTTC.

The gene calls are TRBV9 and TRBJ2-7; 9 bases map to TRBD1. There are 16 residues in the CDR3. The germline gives CDR1 SGDLS, CDR2 YYNGEE. Trimming at V came to 4 bases and at J to 1 base, leaving 9 bases not matched to a gene. The CDR3 region has the DNA TGTGCCAGCAGCCCATTCATGGGACAGGGATCCTACGAGCAGTACTTC. Translation: CASSPFMGQGSYEQYF. Full variable domain (remainder filled in from reference TRBV9 and TRBJ2-7): DSGVTQTPKHLITATGQRVTLRCSPRSGDLSVYWYQQSLDQGLQFLIQYYNGEERAKGNILERFSAQQFPDLHSELNLSSLELGDSALYFCASSPFMGQGSYEQYFGPGTRLTVT.

The chain links TRBV20-1 to TRBJ2-7; unclear D gene. Germline V CDR1 and CDR2: DFQATT, SNEGSKA (reference sequence). The CDR3 consists of 14 residues. Trimming removed 0 bases at V and 4 bases at J, with 13 bases between. Here the CDR3 reads CSARDEQGSYEQYF. CDR3 nucleotide sequence: TGCAGTGCTAGAGACGAACAAGGGTCGTACGAGCAGTACTTC.

This rearrangement joins TRBV15 to TRBJ2-7; 7 positions match TRBD2. The J segment lost 2 bases and the V segment lost 0 bases, leaving 4 bases of the junction unmatched. Germline V gives CDR1 LNHNV, CDR2 YYDKDF (reference sequence). The CDR3 spans 15 residues. The CDR3 loop is CATSRDNGLAYEQYF. CDR3 coding DNA: TGTGCCACCAGCAGAGATAACGGACTAGCCTACGAGCAGTACTTC.

A single count supports this clonotype. V usage is TRBV5-4 and J usage is TRBJ2-1; D tentatively fits TRBD1 or TRBD2 (7 bases each). Germline V CDR1 and CDR2: SGHNT, YYREEE (reference sequence). The V end lost 3 bases, the J end lost 4 bases, and 29 bases lay between the germline ends. The CDR3 is 20 residues long. The CDR3 bases are TGTGCCAGCAGCTATGGTCCCCAGGGGGGGACAACAGTACCTTACAATGAGCAGTTCTTC. Encoded protein: CASSYGPQGGTTVPYNEQFF. Looking up the rest from reference TRBV5-4 and TRBJ2-1 gives the full variable domain: ETGVTQSPTHLIKTRGQQVTLRCSSQSGHNTVSWYQQALGQGPQFIFQYYREEENGRGNFPPRFSGLQFPNYSSELNVNALELDDSALYLCASSYGPQGGTTVPYNEQFFGPGTRLTVL.

This clonotype occurred a few times. The chain uses TRBV11-2 and TRBJ2-1; 15 bases line up with TRBD2. Germline assignment: CDR1 SGHAT and CDR2 FQNNGV. The CDR3 is made up of 16 amino acids. With V trimmed by 5 bases and J by 8 bases, 7 bases remained unmatched. DNA for the CDR3: TGTGCCAGCAGCCCACGGACTAGCGGGGGGGCAGATGAGCAGTTCTTC. Its protein is CASSPRTSGGADEQFF.

This clonotype came up a few times. The chain joins TRBV6-1 to TRBJ2-7, with 9 bases identical to TRBD1. V shed 6 bases and J 1 base; nucleotides not matched to a gene: 7. Germline values: CDR1 MNHNS, CDR2 SASEGT. This CDR3 comprises 15 residues. The DNA of the CDR3 is TGTGCCAGCAGACCCCGGGACAGGGCGTCCTACGAGCAGTACTTC. Translating it yields CASRPRDRASYEQYF.

The chain uses TRBV7-8 and TRBJ2-7; 11 nucleotides line up with TRBD1. Germline CDR1 reads SGHVS; CDR2 reads FQNEAQ. Trimming removed 4 bases from V and 3 bases from J; junction bases left unmatched: 8. This CDR3 spans 16 amino acids. The CDR3 is CASSSAGTGGYYEQYF. The CDR3 DNA reads TGTGCCAGCAGCTCGGCCGGGACAGGGGGATACTACGAGCAGTACTTC. Based on the CDR3 plus reference TRBV7-8 and TRBJ2-7, the full variable domain is GAGVSQSPRYKVAKRGQDVALRCDPISGHVSLFWYQQALGQGPEFLTYFQNEAQLDKSGLPSDRFFAERPEGSVSTLKIQRTQQEDSAVYLCASSSAGTGGYYEQYFGPGTRLTVT.

The chain is built from TRBV19 and TRBJ2-2, with 11 bases fitting TRBD1. The CDR3 sequence is 17 residues long. The germline V gene has CDR1 LNHDA and CDR2 SQIVND (reference sequence). V lost 10 bases and J lost 4; bases outside the gene matches: 14. As DNA, the CDR3 is TGTGCCACCGAAACCCTCCCGGGACAGGGGGGCACCGGGGAGCTGTTTTTT. Protein: CATETLPGQGGTGELFF.

This clonotype was seen only a few times. CDR3: CASGDRVRRHEQYF. Written as DNA, the CDR3 is TGTGCCAGCGGAGACAGGGTGAGGCGTCACGAGCAGTACTTC. This chain links TRBV6-1 with TRBJ2-7, with 7 bases that match TRBD1. V shed 8 bases and J 5 bases; nucleotides not matched to a gene: 12. This CDR3 region has 14 residues. CDR1 and CDR2 from the germline V gene are MNHNS and SASEGT.

A few counts support this clonotype. The V and J genes are TRBV4-1 and TRBJ2-5, with 7 bases matching TRBD2. The germline V gene encodes CDR1 MGHRA and CDR2 YSYEKL. V lost 3 bases, J lost 1 base, and 8 bases stayed unmatched. The CDR3 covers 16 residues. CDR3 sequence: CASSQPRDYPQETQYF. The CDR3 region has the DNA TGCGCCAGCAGCCAGCCGAGGGACTACCCCCAAGAGACCCAGTACTTC.

This sequence joins TRBV9 and TRBJ2-2, with D perhaps matching TRBD2 (6 bases). This CDR3 has 16 residues. Trimming pared 4 bases from V and 2 bases from J, leaving 15 bases between. CDR1 SGDLS and CDR2 YYNGEE come from the germline V gene. This chain's CDR3 is CASSPEGLANTGELFF. For the CDR3, the DNA is TGTGCCAGCAGCCCAGAGGGACTCGCCAACACCGGGGAGCTGTTTTTT. Looking up the rest from reference TRBV9 and TRBJ2-2 gives the full variable domain: DSGVTQTPKHLITATGQRVTLRCSPRSGDLSVYWYQQSLDQGLQFLIQYYNGEERAKGNILERFSAQQFPDLHSELNLSSLELGDSALYFCASSPEGLANTGELFFGEGSRLTVL.